Ten or more counts support the clone carrying this TCR beta chain. Its specificity is unknown. The CDR3 consists of 12 residues. V dropped 2 bases and J dropped 12 bases, with 14 bases sitting between them. Germline-derived CDR1 and CDR2 are MDHEN and SYDVKM. This sample is drawn from a study of response to subunit inactivated influenza vaccine. Study-wide findings and caveats: The study's authors posited that every seasonal influenza vaccination enlists few new T cells.

TCRdb redid the calling of the RT-PCR reads with MiXCR, one entry per CDR3 protein. This table has 650,000 to 700,000 distinct CDR3 sequences, about a sixth appearing once. This TCR derives from a man in his fifties or sixties who received an inactivated influenza vaccine. This chain connects TRBV28 to TRBJ2-7; no clear D gene. Material: PBMCs from blood, obtained approximately 13 days after vaccination. This CDR3 is CASSLIGRPLYF. CDR3 DNA: TGTGCCAGCAGTTTAATAGGACGGCCACTGTACTTC.